The sequence of this T cell receptor beta chain was determined in a study of blood T cell repertoires in COVID-19. In the authors' workflow: Amplification from reference gene primers served as the basis for estimated nucleated cell counts. Here immunoSEQ multiplex PCR was the method, and the copy in TCRdb shows in-frame clones only, minus some. Clone size and the V and J calls come from that table; the DNA yielded D and trimming. The table includes 150,000 to 200,000 clones, roughly 85% detected once. A remark on this clone: At one end, the junction sequence differs from germline, possibly due to a read error.

CDR1 and CDR2 (germline): SGHDT, YYEEEE. The CDR3 is 15 residues long. Participants' reported clinical history set cohort assignment. Cohort 3 recovered donors had two negative PCRs, clearance, or symptom resolution. The TCR sequence derives from a woman younger than 35 who had recovered from COVID-19. Sequenced material: PBMCs or T cells enriched from blood (not recorded which). V gene TRBV5-6 combines with J gene TRBJ2-6, with D perhaps TRBD2 (5 bases). CDR3 sequence (DNA): TGTGCCAGCAGCTACCGGAGGTCTGGAGCCAACGTCCTGACTTTC. Residues: CASSYRRSGANVLTF.